This TCR beta chain originates from a study of blood T cell repertoires in COVID-19. Background on the study: Samples came from the United States, Italy and Spain, spanning acute and convalescent COVID-19. Sample material is recorded as cDNA or gDNA derived from T cells, B-cell-depleted T cells, or PBMCs.

Source study methods: Nucleated cell number was recorded as an estimate derived from reference gene primer amplification. Sequenced by immunoSEQ multiplex PCR; TCRdb stores in-frame clones only, minus some. V and J calls and clone size are given by that table; D and trimming were obtained from the DNA. The data contain approximately 220,000 clones, approximately 83% of them singletons. The V segment lost 6 bases and the J segment 3 bases; nucleotides outside the gene matches: 7. Germline lookup yields CDR1 SEHNR and CDR2 FQNEAQ (reference sequence). The length of the CDR3 is 14 residues. The chain employs TRBV7-9 and TRBJ1-1; 7 bases are a match to TRBD1. This TCR was recovered from a woman aged 55-75 years with acute or convalescent COVID-19. Sequencing used peripheral blood. In nucleotides, the CDR3 is TGTGCCAGCAGTACAGGGGTGGGATACACTGAAGCTTTCTTT. Protein sequence: CASSTGVGYTEAFF. The complete variable domain, with remaining parts taken from reference TRBV7-9 and TRBJ1-1, reads DTGVSQNPRHKITKRGQNVTFRCDPISEHNRLYWYRQTLGQGPEFLTYFQNEAQLEKSRLLSDRFSAERPKGSFSTLEIQRTEQGDSAMYLCASSTGVGYTEAFFGQGTRLTVV.